The 29 T cell receptor beta chains below were found in one sample sequenced in a study of tumor-infiltrating lymphocytes in oesophageal squamous cell carcinoma. TCRdb called the PCR reads again in MiXCR, with one record for every CDR3 protein. The sample shows roughly 17,000 distinct CDR3 sequences, 40% to 55% of them seen only once. Input material: normal esophageal tissue next to the tumor. These receptors all come from a female donor with esophageal squamous cell carcinoma.

This clonotype was picked up a small number of times. In nucleotides, the CDR3 is TGTGCCAGCAGCTTAAAAGGTGATAGGCTAGCTAACATTAATGAGCAGTTCTTC. Its translation is CASSLKGDRLANINEQFF. This chain uses TRBV7-3 with TRBJ2-1; D is possibly TRBD2 (5 bases). The length of the CDR3 is 18 residues. The V end lost 1 base, the J end lost 7 bases, and 23 bases lay between the germline ends. The V gene's germline CDR1 is SGHTA and CDR2 FQGTGA.

This chain joins TRBV20-1 and TRBJ2-5; tentative D call: TRBD2 (5 bases). The J call could be wrong; TRBJ2-7 is a better fit for the DNA end. This CDR3 comprises 14 residues. CDR1 is DFQATT and CDR2 is SNEGSKA in the germline V gene (reference sequence). CDR3 coding DNA: TGCAGTGCTAGAGATGTGCGGGTTACCTACGAGCAGTACTTC. Translated, it gives CSARDVRVTYEQYF.

There are a few counts of this clonotype. The chain couples TRBV6-1 to TRBJ1-1; TRBD1 agrees at 10 bases. CDR1 and CDR2 from the germline V gene are MNHNS and SASEGT. CDR3 length equals 14 residues. Trimming removed 5 bases from V and 5 bases from J; junction bases left unmatched: 5. CDR3 residues: CASSTDRGRTEAFF. For the CDR3, the DNA is TGTGCCAGCAGTACGGACAGGGGGAGGACTGAAGCTTTCTTT.

This chain uses TRBV7-2 with TRBJ2-4, with 8 bases lining up with TRBD1. The J call could be wrong; TRBJ2-7 is a better fit for the DNA end. Germline CDR1 is SGHTA and CDR2 is FQGNSA. This CDR3 contains 15 residues. This CDR3 reads CASSYGQGWPYEQYF. The CDR3 bases are TGTGCCAGCAGCTATGGACAGGGATGGCCCTACGAGCAGTACTTC.

This clonotype is labeled as medium-sized. A junction end diverges from the germline sequence, so it may reflect a read error. The chain is built from TRBV7-7 and TRBJ1-2; D unresolved. Germline assignment: CDR1 SSHAT and CDR2 FNYEAQ (reference sequence). The length of the CDR3 is 15 residues. CDR3 in amino acids: CASSILPENYYGYTF. The CDR3 DNA is TGTGCTAGCAGCATTCTCCCGGAGAATTACTATGGCTACACCTTC.

This clonotype appeared many times. J is TRBJ2-7 and V is TRBV7-6, with 9 bases fitting TRBD1. This CDR3 contains 13 residues. V was pared by 5 bases and J by 6 bases, with 5 bases of the junction left unmatched. The germline V gene has CDR1 SGHVS and CDR2 FNYEAQ. The CDR3 protein is CASSQGQGREQYF. The CDR3 bases are TGTGCCAGCAGCCAAGGACAGGGGCGCGAGCAGTACTTC.

V is TRBV7-8 and J is TRBJ1-1; D is perhaps TRBD1 (5 bases). The CDR3 is 13 residues long. Germline CDR1 reads SGHVS; CDR2 reads FQNEAQ. V lost 5 bases and J lost 1, with 8 bases in between. The CDR3: CASSRDENTEAFF. DNA of the CDR3: TGTGCCAGCAGCCGGGACGAGAACACTGAAGCTTTCTTT.

In this sample, this clonotype turned up once. The chain recombines TRBV6-1 with TRBJ1-5; 7 positions match TRBD1. Per the germline V gene, CDR1 is MNHNS and CDR2 is SASEGT. J lost 4 bases, V lost 5 bases, and 5 bases had no gene match. The CDR3 contains 14 residues. The CDR3 reads CASSRTGLNQPQHF. CDR3 bases: TGTGCCAGCAGTCGGACAGGATTGAATCAGCCCCAGCATTTT.

This clonotype occurred many times. The gene calls are TRBV19 and TRBJ2-1; D gene unclear. The J call may not be correct, given that the DNA end is closer to TRBJ2-7. This CDR3 is 11 amino acids long. Germline V gene lookup returns CDR1 LNHDA and CDR2 SQIVND (reference sequence). The CDR3 region is CASSIDRQQYF. The CDR3 DNA follows: TGTGCCAGTAGTATAGATAGGCAGCAGTACTTC.

The rearrangement uses TRBV7-9 and TRBJ2-3; D possibly corresponds to TRBD2 (6 bases). V lost 1 base and J 2 bases, leaving 19 bases between the germline ends. Germline V gene sequence: CDR1 SEHNR, CDR2 FQNEAQ (reference sequence). The CDR3 has 18 amino acids. Written as DNA, the CDR3 is TGTGCCAGCAGCTTAGGACGGATCCGGGCGGGGTCCACAGATACGCAGTATTTT. Encoded protein: CASSLGRIRAGSTDTQYF.

As to this clonotype: The conserved final phenylalanine or tryptophan is absent from the CDR3, which likely points to a read error. Because the CDR3's place on the DNA is in doubt, the DNA is left out and the CDR3 is given as listed by TCRdb. This sequence joins TRBV7-3 and TRBJ1-1; TRBD1, the table's D call, was not compared with the DNA. From germline, CDR1 is SGHTA and CDR2 FQGTGA. The CDR3 length is 19 residues, termini included. The CDR3 region is CASSLVETRESTMSSSSGQ.

This clonotype was recorded at least ten times. The chain uses TRBV2 and TRBJ2-1; D is perhaps TRBD1 (6 bases). The assigned J gene may be wrong: the sequence end matches TRBJ2-7 better. Germline V gene sequence: CDR1 SNHLY, CDR2 FYNNEI. The CDR3 spans 13 residues. CDR3 amino acids: CASTPGVMDEQYF. The CDR3 DNA sequence: TGTGCCAGCACTCCAGGGGTCATGGACGAGCAGTACTTC.

As regards this clonotype: The junction does not match germline at one end; this may be a read error. The rearrangement joins TRBV12-3 or TRBV12-4 to TRBJ2-1; 8 positions match TRBD1. The CDR3 loop spans 13 amino acids. CDR3 bases: TGTGCCAGCAGCAACAGGGGGACCGGGGAGCTGTACTTC. It is translated as CASSNRGTGELYF.

Here the CDR3 DNA reads TGTGCCAGCAGCCTTGGGGAGCCATTTCTCAGAGGTTACGAGCAGTACTTC. Amino acid sequence: CASSLGEPFLRGYEQYF. The chain couples TRBV7-2 to TRBJ2-5, with D perhaps matching TRBD2 (5 bases). The DNA end is more similar to TRBJ2-7, so the J call may be wrong. The CDR3 runs to 17 residues. Germline values: CDR1 SGHTA, CDR2 FQGNSA.

The gene calls are TRBV11-2 and TRBJ2-5; weak D call: TRBD2 (6 bases). The germline CDR1 and CDR2 sequences are SGHAT and FQNNGV. The CDR3 runs to 15 residues. Trimming shortened V by 1 base and J by 4 bases, and 13 bases separated the two germline ends. The CDR3 loop is CASSLGPGTGETQYF. CDR3 in DNA: TGTGCCAGCAGCTTAGGCCCAGGGACTGGAGAGACCCAGTACTTC. The full variable domain, with the rest looked up from reference TRBV11-2 and TRBJ2-5, is EAGVAQSPRYKIIEKRQSVAFWCNPISGHATLYWYQQILGQGPKLLIQFQNNGVVDDSQLPKDRFSAERLKGVDSTLKIQPAKLEDSAVYLCASSLGPGTGETQYFGPGTRLLVL.

The V call is TRBV19, the J call TRBJ2-1; D is perhaps TRBD1 (5 bases). The last part of the DNA fits TRBJ2-7 better; the J call may be wrong. The CDR3 spans 14 residues. Germline V CDR1 and CDR2: LNHDA, SQIVND (reference sequence). The CDR3 DNA follows: TGTGCCAGTAGTCTCAATTCAGGGTCGTACGAGCAGTACTTC. This translates into CASSLNSGSYEQYF.

The chain employs TRBV6-1 and TRBJ2-5, with TRBD2 identical over 13 bases. The CDR3 has 16 amino acids. After removal of 7 bases from V and 11 bases from J, the junction contained 16 bases not matched to a gene. CDR1 and CDR2 (germline): MNHNS, SASEGT. CDR3 residues: CASKGLAGASFNEQYF. Written as DNA, the CDR3 is TGTGCCAGCAAAGGACTAGCGGGAGCCTCGTTCAATGAGCAGTACTTC.

This clonotype showed up many times. The gene calls are TRBV6-1 and TRBJ1-2; TRBD1 aligns across 7 bases. CDR3 length: 14 amino acids. With 5 bases clipped from V and 6 bases from J, the junction kept 9 bases outside the gene matches. Germline lookup yields CDR1 MNHNS and CDR2 SASEGT. The CDR3 here is CASSSQGGSNGYTF. The CDR3 DNA is TGTGCCAGCAGTTCGCAGGGGGGTTCTAATGGCTACACCTTC.

The rearrangement uses TRBV7-2 and TRBJ2-2, with TRBD2 identical over 7 bases. This CDR3 region has 14 residues. The germline gives CDR1 SGHTA, CDR2 FQGNSA. Trimming cost V 1 base and J 6 bases; bases outside gene matches: 2. CDR3 nucleotide sequence: TGTGCCAGCAGCTTAGGACTAGCTGCCGGGGAGCTGTTTTTT. It encodes CASSLGLAAGELFF. Complete variable domain (other parts from reference TRBV7-2 and TRBJ2-2): GAGVSQSPSNKVTEKGKDVELRCDPISGHTALYWYRQSLGQGLEFLIYFQGNSAPDKSGLPSDRFSAERTGGSVSTLTIQRTQQEDSAVYLCASSLGLAAGELFFGEGSRLTVL.

This chain connects TRBV28 to TRBJ2-7; D call uncertain. Gene TRBJ2-4 matches the end of the DNA better, so the J call may be wrong. The CDR3 spans 11 residues. Germline lookup yields CDR1 MDHEN and CDR2 SYDVKM. The CDR3 DNA reads TGTGCCAGCAGTTATAAGCACATTCAGTACTTC. Translation: CASSYKHIQYF.

This clonotype was seen at least ten times. The J gene is TRBJ2-1, the V gene TRBV7-2; D is undetermined. The J call is in doubt because the DNA end fits TRBJ2-7 better. The CDR3 covers 11 residues. From germline, CDR1 is SGHTA and CDR2 FQGNSA. The CDR3 region is CASSLTYEQYF. The CDR3 coding sequence is TGTGCCAGCAGCCTCACATACGAGCAGTACTTC.

In its sample, this clonotype was seen many times. This chain joins TRBV12-3 or TRBV12-4 and TRBJ1-3; maybe TRBD1 (6 bases). The CDR3 loop spans 16 amino acids. Trimming took off 4 bases at V and 4 bases at J, with 17 bases between the two ends. The CDR3 loop reads CASSSRGGILGNTIYF. For the CDR3, the DNA is TGTGCCAGCAGTTCCCGAGGGGGTATCTTGGGAAACACCATATATTTT.

The V call is TRBV6-5, the J call TRBJ1-1; 8 nucleotides line up with TRBD1. The CDR3 loop spans 14 amino acids. Unmatched junction bases numbered 8, after V lost 4 bases and J lost 7 bases. Germline V gene lookup returns CDR1 MNHEY and CDR2 SVGAGI. In DNA, the CDR3 is TGTGCCAGCAGTTCAGGGGGCTCTATTGATGAAGCTTTCTTT. The encoded protein is CASSSGGSIDEAFF.

The chain has TRBV7-2 and TRBJ2-4, with 13 bases lining up with TRBD2. The J call is uncertain, as TRBJ2-7 better fits the DNA end. The length of the CDR3 is 14 residues. From germline, CDR1 is SGHTA and CDR2 FQGNSA. CDR3 in amino acids: CASSWTSGSYEQYF. The CDR3 nucleotides read TGTGCCAGCAGCTGGACTAGCGGGAGCTACGAGCAGTACTTC.

The rearrangement joins TRBV7-3 to TRBJ2-3; 8 positions agree with TRBD2. The germline CDR1 and CDR2 sequences are SGHTA and FQGTGA. The V gene end was trimmed by 5 bases and the J gene end by 6 bases; junction bases not matched to a gene: 1. The CDR3 extends over 12 amino acids. CDR3 DNA: TGTGCCAGCAGCCCGGGAGGGGATACGCAGTATTTT. This sequence encodes CASSPGGDTQYF.

As concerns this clonotype: Its ends do not fully match the called genes, so a read error is possible. This chain links TRBV20-1 with TRBJ2-3; the match to TRBD2 covers 9 bases. With the DNA end fitting TRBJ2-5 better, the J assignment may be wrong. The CDR3 covers 14 residues. Germline V gene data show CDR1 as DFQATT and CDR2 as SNEGSKA (reference sequence). The CDR3 DNA sequence: TGCAGTGCCAGAGCGGGGGGTTACCAAGAGACCCAGTACTTC. Encoded protein: CSARAGGYQETQYF.

This clonotype appeared a few times. The V call is TRBV6-1, the J call TRBJ2-3, with D perhaps matching TRBD1 or TRBD2 (6 bases each). This CDR3 is built from 11 residues. The germline V and J ends were trimmed by 8 bases and 9 bases, with 12 bases remaining between them. CDR1 and CDR2 from the germline V gene are MNHNS and SASEGT. The CDR3 bases are TGTGCCAGCTCTTCGGGGGCAACGCAGTATTTT. Protein sequence: CASSSGATQYF.

This clonotype was detected only a few times. The rearrangement links TRBV7-6 to TRBJ2-1, with D perhaps matching TRBD1 or TRBD2 (5 bases each). Per germline, CDR1 SGHVS and CDR2 FNYEAQ. This CDR3 contains 15 residues. V was trimmed by 0 bases and J by 7 bases, leaving 13 bases between them. The CDR3 DNA reads TGTGCCAGCAGCTTAGCCATCGGGACGACGAATGAGCAGTTCTTC. Protein sequence: CASSLAIGTTNEQFF.

The rearrangement links TRBV7-3 to TRBJ2-7; D may be TRBD2 (5 bases). Deletions cut 5 bases from V and 7 bases from J, with 15 bases between. CDR1 is SGHTA and CDR2 is FQGTGA in the germline V gene. The CDR3 covers 13 residues. The CDR3 loop reads CASSQGSHNEQYF. The CDR3 DNA reads as TGTGCCAGCAGCCAAGGGAGCCACAATGAGCAGTACTTC.